One and the same sample provided the 11 T cell receptor beta chains below, sequenced in a study of shared clonotypes between healthy human individuals. The table came from immunoSEQ multiplex PCR; TCRdb's copy has only in-frame clones and leaves some out. This table has a few million clones, roughly nine tenths appearing once. Source material: naive CD4+ T cells sorted from blood. The subset: CD45RA+ positively selected. These receptors were taken from a man in his late teens or twenties in good health.

This clone was counted a single time. CDR3 sequence: CSAGWGLREQYF. The CDR3 DNA is TGCAGCGCTGGGTGGGGTCTTCGCGAGCAGTACTTC. This chain connects TRBV29-1 to TRBJ2-7; D gene ambiguous. This CDR3 spans 12 amino acids. Trimming left V 7 bases short and J 6 bases short, with 16 bases between. Germline V gene lookup returns CDR1 SQVTM and CDR2 ANQGSEA.

The chain links TRBV27 to TRBJ2-5; TRBD1 or TRBD2 may be the D gene (5 bases each). CDR3 length: 13 residues. Germline V gene lookup returns CDR1 MNHEY and CDR2 SMNVEV (reference sequence). Between the trimmed V and J ends, which lost 3 bases and 4 bases, there was a span of 9 bases. In DNA form, the CDR3 reads TGTGCCAGCAGTTTCGGGGCGGCAGAGACCCAGTACTTC. Its protein product is CASSFGAAETQYF.

The chain joins TRBV5-5 to TRBJ1-1; the D is unclear. Trimming left V 6 bases short and J 6 bases short, with 12 bases between. Germline-derived CDR1 and CDR2 are SGHKS and YYEKEE (reference sequence). This CDR3 comprises 12 residues. CDR3 protein: CASTLTEAEAFF. The CDR3 region has the DNA TGTGCCAGCACCTTAACCGAGGCTGAAGCTTTCTTT.

The rearrangement joins TRBV5-1 to TRBJ2-7, with 8 bases identical to TRBD2. The CDR3 has 17 amino acids. The trim removed 4 bases at V and 1 base at J, leaving 13 bases unmatched. Germline values: CDR1 SGHRS, CDR2 YFSETQ. The CDR3 here is CASSLTITSGRSYEQYF. The CDR3 nucleotides read TGCGCCAGCAGCCTTACAATTACTAGCGGAAGGTCCTACGAGCAGTACTTC.

V gene TRBV19 combines with J gene TRBJ2-3, with unresolved D. The CDR3 is made up of 12 amino acids. CDR1 LNHDA and CDR2 SQIVND come from the germline V gene (reference sequence). V was pared by 3 bases and J by 8 bases, with 9 bases between. CDR3 DNA: TGTGCCAGTAGTATTCGGGCAGGTACGCAGTATTTT. This codes for CASSIRAGTQYF.

The rearrangement uses TRBV18 and TRBJ1-1, with TRBD1 identical over 7 bases. After removal of 1 base from V and 4 bases from J, the junction contained 3 bases not matched to a gene. In germline, CDR1 is KGHSH, CDR2 LQKENI. The CDR3 length is 14 residues. CDR3 sequence (DNA): TGTGCCAGCTCACCACAGACAGGGCTCACTGAAGCTTTCTTT. Translated: CASSPQTGLTEAFF.

About this clone: One end of the junction varies from germline; a read error may be responsible. V is TRBV9 and J is TRBJ1-1; no firm D call. The germline CDR1 and CDR2 sequences are SGDLS and YYNGEE. CDR3 length equals 14 residues. CDR3 residues: CASSVGLGNSEAFF. The CDR3 DNA reads TGTGCCAGCAGCGTAGGTTTGGGGAACTCTGAAGCTTTCTTT.

The chain recombines TRBV11-2 with TRBJ2-7, with D possibly TRBD2 on 6 matching bases. The CDR3 spans 15 residues. Per germline, CDR1 SGHAT and CDR2 FQNNGV. V lost 4 bases, J lost 5 bases, and 18 bases lay in between. The CDR3 DNA reads as TGTGCCAGCAGCTGGTCGTTTTCTCGGGGGAACGAGCAGTACTTC. Translated: CASSWSFSRGNEQYF.

The chain has TRBV19 and TRBJ2-7; the D gene could be TRBD1 or TRBD2 (5 bases each). Germline-derived CDR1 and CDR2 are LNHDA and SQIVND (reference sequence). V was trimmed by 3 bases and J by 6 bases, leaving 12 bases between them. The CDR3 runs 13 residues. The CDR3 sequence: CASSIRFGAEQYF. The DNA for the CDR3 is TGTGCCAGTAGTATTAGGTTCGGGGCCGAGCAGTACTTC.

The V call is TRBV7-2, the J call TRBJ1-2; tentative D call: TRBD1 (6 bases). Germline CDR1 SGHTA, CDR2 FQGNSA. This CDR3 contains 16 residues. Trimming cost V 2 bases and J 2 bases, with 15 bases left between them. As DNA, the CDR3 is TGTGCCAGCAGCTTATACGGGCCAGGGGTAAACTATGGCTACACCTTC. Its translation: CASSLYGPGVNYGYTF.

This chain connects TRBV27 to TRBJ1-4, with 8 bases lining up with TRBD1. Per the germline V gene, CDR1 is MNHEY and CDR2 is SMNVEV (reference sequence). The CDR3 runs 16 residues. The V and J ends lost 4 bases and 6 bases, in that order; junction bases with no gene match: 10. This chain's CDR3 is CASSSVNMGQDEKLFF. The CDR3, as DNA: TGTGCCAGCAGTTCAGTCAACATGGGACAGGATGAAAAACTGTTTTTT.